Below are 24 T cell receptor beta chains sequenced from a single sample in a study of OX40 agonist ivuxolimab in advanced cancers. Libraries were prepared by immunoSEQ multiplex PCR; TCRdb keeps only in-frame clonotypes and omits some of them. The sample carries about 96,000 clones, around 91% recorded once. Sequencing was performed on CD4+ or CD8+ T cells sorted from blood, taken in a trial of the OX40 agonist ivuxolimab. The receptors here all came from an adult with an advanced solid tumor such as melanoma, head and neck, liver or kidney cancer.

The CDR3 DNA is TGTGCCAGCAGCTTGTACGGGAGGGGCGATTTCGGCTATGGCTACACCTTC. Amino acids: CASSLYGRGDFGYGYTF. This chain joins TRBV5-6 and TRBJ1-2, with a weak D call TRBD1 (5 bases). The CDR3 contains 17 residues. Looked up from germline, CDR1 is SGHDT and CDR2 is YYEEEE. The V gene lost 1 base and the J gene lost 4 bases, with 20 bases spanning the gap.

The sample holds a few counts of this clone. The genes are TRBV7-9 and TRBJ1-1; D call uncertain. Trimming removed 1 base at V and 0 bases at J, with 15 bases between. CDR3 size: 17 residues. Germline V lookup: CDR1 SEHNR, CDR2 FQNEAQ (reference sequence). The CDR3 DNA follows: TGTGCCAGCAGCTTAGGGGGATTCAGTCGGGTGAACACTGAAGCTTTCTTT. Translating it yields CASSLGGFSRVNTEAFF.

The J gene is TRBJ1-4, the V gene TRBV4-3, with D tentatively TRBD1 (6 bases). V was pared by 0 bases and J by 6 bases, with 20 bases between. The CDR3 has 18 residues. Germline CDR1 is LGHNA and CDR2 is YSLEER. In nucleotides, the CDR3 is TGCGCCAGCAGCCAAGATCCAGGCCGGGCAGGGGCACATGAAAAACTGTTTTTT. The encoded protein is CASSQDPGRAGAHEKLFF.

V gene TRBV4-3 combines with J gene TRBJ1-1; D is undetermined. The V end lost 4 bases, the J end lost 1 base, and 10 bases lay between the germline ends. In germline, CDR1 is LGHNA, CDR2 YSLEER. The CDR3 has 14 amino acids. The CDR3 sequence is CASSRDAGNTEAFF. CDR3 nucleotide sequence: TGCGCCAGCAGCCGAGACGCAGGGAACACTGAAGCTTTCTTT.

This chain uses TRBV5-1 with TRBJ1-1; D gene unclear. This CDR3 has 14 amino acids. The germline CDR1 and CDR2 sequences are SGHRS and YFSETQ. Trimming stripped 2 bases from V and 5 bases from J, with 13 bases between. The CDR3 region is CASSFHGEGTEAFF. Written as DNA, the CDR3 is TGCGCCAGCAGCTTCCACGGGGAAGGAACTGAAGCTTTCTTT.

This rearrangement joins TRBV28 to TRBJ2-4; 7 nucleotides match TRBD2. Germline V gives CDR1 MDHEN, CDR2 SYDVKM. V lost 2 bases and J lost 4; bases outside the gene matches: 8. The CDR3 is made up of 16 amino acids. Here the CDR3 reads CASSLGTGGGKNIQYF. The CDR3 nucleotides are TGTGCCAGCAGTTTAGGAACGGGAGGAGGAAAAAACATTCAGTACTTC.

The genes are TRBV5-6 and TRBJ2-1; D is unclear. Germline values: CDR1 SGHDT, CDR2 YYEEEE. The CDR3 extends over 16 amino acids. Trimming cost V 2 bases and J 3 bases, with 15 bases left between them. The CDR3 here is CASSFYGEPGYNEQFF. The CDR3 coding sequence is TGTGCCAGCAGCTTTTATGGGGAACCAGGCTACAATGAGCAGTTCTTC. Drawing the rest from reference TRBV5-6 and TRBJ2-1, the complete variable domain is DAGVTQSPTHLIKTRGQQVTLRCSPKSGHDTVSWYQQALGQGPQFIFQYYEEEERQRGNFPDRFSGHQFPNYSSELNVNALLLGDSALYLCASSFYGEPGYNEQFFGPGTRLTVL.

This chain joins TRBV5-1 and TRBJ1-1; D not resolved. V gave up 0 bases and J gave up 4 bases, with 10 bases separating them. CDR3 length equals 14 residues. Germline V gene sequence: CDR1 SGHRS, CDR2 YFSETQ. CDR3 sequence reads: CASSLGSVGTEAFF. The CDR3 bases are TGCGCCAGCAGCTTGGGATCAGTGGGCACTGAAGCTTTCTTT.

V is TRBV28 and J is TRBJ1-1; 7 positions match TRBD1. The V gene end was trimmed by 6 bases and the J gene end by 3 bases; junction bases not matched to a gene: 7. Germline assignment: CDR1 MDHEN and CDR2 SYDVKM. The CDR3 is 14 amino acids. CDR3 region: CASRVPGQHTEAFF. In DNA, the CDR3 is TGTGCCAGCAGGGTCCCGGGACAGCACACTGAAGCTTTCTTT.

The genes are TRBV9 and TRBJ2-1, with 7 nucleotides matching TRBD1. Trimming at V came to 0 bases and at J to 5 bases, leaving 5 bases not matched to a gene. This CDR3 contains 15 residues. Germline lookup yields CDR1 SGDLS and CDR2 YYNGEE. The CDR3 loop is CASSVGGTVNNEQFF. The CDR3 coding sequence is TGTGCCAGCAGCGTAGGAGGGACAGTCAACAATGAGCAGTTCTTC.

The J gene is TRBJ2-5, the V gene TRBV7-8; D is undetermined. The germline gives CDR1 SGHVS, CDR2 FQNEAQ. Trimming removed 3 bases at V and 2 bases at J, with 7 bases between. The CDR3 covers 13 residues. The CDR3 sequence is CASSFNWQETQYF. The DNA for the CDR3 is TGTGCCAGCAGCTTCAACTGGCAAGAGACCCAGTACTTC.

The chain employs TRBV21-1 and TRBJ1-3. TRBV21-1 has pseudogene status. This CDR3 is built from 18 residues. Written as DNA, the CDR3 is TGTGCCAGCAGCAAACTTCGGGCCGCGGCCCTCTCTGGAAACACCATATATTTT. This sequence encodes CASSKLRAAALSGNTIYF.

CDR3 in DNA: TGTGCCAGGTGCTCCGGACCCCCCAACGAGCAGTACTTC. Translation gives CARCSGPPNEQYF. V is TRBV6-4 and J is TRBJ2-7; D not certain. Trimming shortened V by 9 bases and J by 5 bases, and 17 bases separated the two germline ends. Germline V gene data show CDR1 as MRHNA and CDR2 as SNTAGT. This CDR3 spans 13 amino acids.

The chain recombines TRBV21-1 with TRBJ2-7; no check of the table's D call, TRBD2, against the DNA was made. TRBV21-1 is marked as a pseudogene. This CDR3 region has 17 residues. The CDR3 sequence is CASSKLGTGGVAYEQYF. The CDR3 DNA reads as TGTGCCAGCAGCAAGCTTGGGACGGGAGGGGTGGCCTACGAGCAGTACTTC.

The chain recombines TRBV5-1 with TRBJ2-4; the D is unclear. CDR3 length: 13 residues. The germline V gene encodes CDR1 SGHRS and CDR2 YFSETQ. With 2 bases removed from V and 0 bases from J, the gap between germline ends came to 3 bases. The CDR3 sequence: CASSLEAKNIQYF. The CDR3 nucleotides are TGCGCCAGCAGCTTAGAAGCCAAAAACATTCAGTACTTC. Variable domain in full (rest from reference TRBV5-1 and TRBJ2-4): KAGVTQTPRYLIKTRGQQVTLSCSPISGHRSVSWYQQTPGQGLQFLFEYFSETQRNKGNFPGRFSGRQFSNSRSEMNVSTLELGDSALYLCASSLEAKNIQYFGAGTRLSVL.

V and J are TRBV11-2 and TRBJ2-1, with D possibly TRBD2 on 6 matching bases. The CDR3 has 15 amino acids. CDR1 and CDR2 from the germline V gene are SGHAT and FQNNGV. V was clipped by 4 bases and J by 1 base, with 11 bases between them. The CDR3 loop is CASSYIGRSYNEQFF. The CDR3 DNA reads as TGTGCCAGCAGCTACATTGGGAGGTCCTACAATGAGCAGTTCTTC.

The chain is built from TRBV4-2 and TRBJ1-3, with TRBD1 matching over 10 bases. This CDR3 region has 18 residues. V was clipped by 2 bases and J by 1 base; unmatched bases: 8. CDR1 LGHNA and CDR2 YNFKEQ come from the germline V gene. Here the CDR3 DNA reads TGTGCCAGCAGCCAACGGCCGGGACAGGGGATTTCTGGAAACACCATATATTTT. Amino acids: CASSQRPGQGISGNTIYF.

This clone has just a few counts. The J gene is TRBJ2-7, the V gene TRBV19; TRBD1 or TRBD2 may be the D gene (5 bases each). This CDR3 region has 11 residues. CDR1 LNHDA and CDR2 SQIVND come from the germline V gene (reference sequence). V lost 8 bases and J lost 6, with 11 bases in between. CDR3 region: CASSGASEQYF. CDR3 DNA sequence: TGTGCCAGTTCCGGGGCTTCCGAGCAGTACTTC.

The V gene is TRBV5-1, the J gene TRBJ2-7; D is uncertain. V lost 0 bases and J 6 bases, leaving 10 bases between the germline ends. The CDR3 extends over 13 amino acids. Germline CDR1 SGHRS, CDR2 YFSETQ. CDR3 DNA: TGCGCCAGCAGCTTGGTTCACGGGTCCGAGCAGTACTTC. As protein: CASSLVHGSEQYF. The entire variable domain, with the rest obtained from reference TRBV5-1 and TRBJ2-7, is as follows: KAGVTQTPRYLIKTRGQQVTLSCSPISGHRSVSWYQQTPGQGLQFLFEYFSETQRNKGNFPGRFSGRQFSNSRSEMNVSTLELGDSALYLCASSLVHGSEQYFGPGTRLTVT.

In this sample, this clone turned up once. This chain connects TRBV5-1 to TRBJ1-4; unclear D gene. Germline CDR1 SGHRS, CDR2 YFSETQ. The CDR3 totals 15 residues. The V end was cut by 2 bases, the J end by 0 bases, with 8 bases between. The CDR3 loop is CASSFNRATNEKLFF. The CDR3 DNA is TGCGCCAGCAGCTTCAACAGAGCAACTAATGAAAAACTGTTTTTT.

Comments on this clone: This same CDR3 is encoded by further DNA sequences in the sample. This chain uses TRBV11-3 with TRBJ2-5, with 7 bases identical to TRBD1. Per the germline V gene, CDR1 is SGHNT and CDR2 is YENEEA. The V segment lost 2 bases and the J segment 1 base; nucleotides outside the gene matches: 4. The CDR3 covers 15 residues. CDR3 loop: CASSLPYRGQETQYF. The CDR3 DNA follows: TGTGCCAGCAGCTTACCGTACAGGGGCCAAGAGACCCAGTACTTC.

This chain connects TRBV18 to TRBJ2-1; D is perhaps TRBD1 (5 bases). The CDR3 consists of 13 residues. Germline V gives CDR1 KGHSH, CDR2 LQKENI. V lost 1 base and J lost 10, with 11 bases in between. The CDR3 region has the DNA TGTGCCAGCTCACCACAGTGGCAGGGCGAGCAGTTCTTC. Translating it yields CASSPQWQGEQFF.

The V gene is TRBV27, the J gene TRBJ1-1; a possible D gene is TRBD1 (5 bases). The germline gives CDR1 MNHEY, CDR2 SMNVEV (reference sequence). This CDR3 has 15 amino acids. The germline V and J ends were trimmed by 0 bases and 5 bases, with 13 bases remaining between them. The CDR3 here is CASSLSSGAITEAFF. The CDR3 DNA sequence: TGTGCCAGCAGTTTATCGAGCGGGGCCATTACTGAAGCTTTCTTT.

The chain couples TRBV28 to TRBJ1-4; 9 nucleotides agree with TRBD1. Germline V lookup: CDR1 MDHEN, CDR2 SYDVKM. There are 15 residues in the CDR3. The V and J ends lost 5 bases and 7 bases, in that order; junction bases with no gene match: 8. The CDR3 region is CASSLVQGAGEKLFF. CDR3 nucleotides: TGTGCCAGCAGTCTCGTACAGGGGGCGGGTGAAAAACTGTTTTTT.